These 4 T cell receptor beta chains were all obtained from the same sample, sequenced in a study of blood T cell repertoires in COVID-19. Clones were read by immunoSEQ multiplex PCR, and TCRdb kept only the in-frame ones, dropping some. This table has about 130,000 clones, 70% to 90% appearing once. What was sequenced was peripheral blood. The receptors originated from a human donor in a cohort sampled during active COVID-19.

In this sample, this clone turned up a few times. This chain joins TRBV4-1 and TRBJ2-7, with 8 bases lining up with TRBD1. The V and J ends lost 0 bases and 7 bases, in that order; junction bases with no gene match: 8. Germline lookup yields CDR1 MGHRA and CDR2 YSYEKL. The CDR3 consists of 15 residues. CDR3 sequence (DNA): TGCGCCAGCAGCCAAGAAGCAGGGGGCACGAGAGAGCAGTACTTC. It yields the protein CASSQEAGGTREQYF.

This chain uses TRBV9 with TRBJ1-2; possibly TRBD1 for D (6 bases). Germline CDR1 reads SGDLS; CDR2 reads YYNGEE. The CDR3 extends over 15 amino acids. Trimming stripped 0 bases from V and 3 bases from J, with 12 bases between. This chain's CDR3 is CASSVATGGDYGYTF. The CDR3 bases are TGTGCCAGCAGCGTAGCTACGGGGGGCGACTATGGCTACACCTTC. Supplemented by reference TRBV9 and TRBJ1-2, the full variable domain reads DSGVTQTPKHLITATGQRVTLRCSPRSGDLSVYWYQQSLDQGLQFLIQYYNGEERAKGNILERFSAQQFPDLHSELNLSSLELGDSALYFCASSVATGGDYGYTFGSGTRLTVV.

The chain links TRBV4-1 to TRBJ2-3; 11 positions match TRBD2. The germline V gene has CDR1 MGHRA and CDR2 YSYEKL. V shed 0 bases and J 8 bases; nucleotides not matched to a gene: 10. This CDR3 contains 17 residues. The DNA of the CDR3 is TGCGCCAGCAGCCAAGAGGGGATAGCGGGGGGGCAGGGTACGCAGTATTTT. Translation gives CASSQEGIAGGQGTQYF.

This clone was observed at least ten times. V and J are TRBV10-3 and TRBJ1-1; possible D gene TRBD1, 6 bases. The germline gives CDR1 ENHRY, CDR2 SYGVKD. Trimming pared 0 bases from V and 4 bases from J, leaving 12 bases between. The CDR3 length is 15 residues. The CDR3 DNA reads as TGTGCCATCAGTGAGTCGGCAGGGGCGGGCACTGAAGCTTTCTTT. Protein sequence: CAISESAGAGTEAFF.